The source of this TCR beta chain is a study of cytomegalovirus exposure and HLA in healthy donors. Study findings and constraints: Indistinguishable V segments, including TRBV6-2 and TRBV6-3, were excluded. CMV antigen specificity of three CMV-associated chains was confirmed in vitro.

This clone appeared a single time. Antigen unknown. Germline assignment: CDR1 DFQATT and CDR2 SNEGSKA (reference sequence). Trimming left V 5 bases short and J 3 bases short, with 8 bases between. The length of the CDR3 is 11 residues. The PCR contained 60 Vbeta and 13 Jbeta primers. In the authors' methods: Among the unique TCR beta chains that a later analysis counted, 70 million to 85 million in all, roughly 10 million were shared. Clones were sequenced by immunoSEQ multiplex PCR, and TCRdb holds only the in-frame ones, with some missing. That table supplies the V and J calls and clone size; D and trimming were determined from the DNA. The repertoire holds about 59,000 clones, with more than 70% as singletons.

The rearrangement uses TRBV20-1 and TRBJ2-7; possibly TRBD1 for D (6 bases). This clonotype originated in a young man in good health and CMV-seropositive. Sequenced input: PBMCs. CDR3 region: CSAPDSYEQYF. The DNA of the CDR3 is TGCAGTGCTCCGGACAGCTACGAGCAGTACTTC.